The entry below describes one T cell receptor beta chain. Its target is unknown. Here immunoSEQ multiplex PCR was the method, and the copy in TCRdb shows in-frame clones only, minus some. The sample consists of some 110,000 clones, around 84% of them appearing once. This record comes from a study of radiotherapy plus CTLA-4 blockade in lung cancer. Across the whole study: 15% to 20% of enrolled patients responded objectively, and around 30% had disease control.

Study outcomes and limitations: After radiotherapy and ipilimumab, tumor-derived clones expanded in peripheral blood.

Focal radiation and CTLA-4 blockade (ipilimumab) were tested in chemo-refractory metastatic non-small-cell lung cancer patients. Sequencing used peripheral blood, obtained from a patient treated with radiotherapy plus ipilimumab. This TCR was sampled from a human donor with non-small cell lung cancer that progressed on radiotherapy plus ipilimumab. Some clones in this sample may be carry-over from other donors' samples.

CDR3 residues: CASRDRPNEKLFF. CDR3 DNA: TGTGCCAGCAGGGACAGGCCTAATGAAAAACTGTTTTTT. The chain uses TRBV25-1 and TRBJ1-4; TRBD1 matches at 7 bases. The V gene end was trimmed by 6 bases and the J gene end by 3 bases; junction bases not matched to a gene: 1. The CDR3 totals 13 residues. CDR1 is MGHDK, CDR2 SYGVNS, per germline. The variable domain in full, with the rest retrieved from reference TRBV25-1 and TRBJ1-4, is EADIYQTPRYLVIGTGKKITLECSQTMGHDKMYWYQQDPGMELHLIHYSYGVNSTEKGDLSSESTVSRIRTEHFPLTLESARPSHTSQYLCASRDRPNEKLFFGSGTQLSVL.